This note documents a single T cell receptor (beta chain) sequence. Its antigen is not identified. Generated by immunoSEQ multiplex PCR, the TCRdb table keeps only in-frame clones and is missing some. The sample consists of about 1.4 million clones, more than 95% of them appearing once. Adults of Caucasian background living in Nashville, Tennessee made up all donors. CD4+ cells yielded CD45RA+ naive and CD45RA-negative memory subsets. The data originate from a study of shared clonotypes between healthy human individuals. CDR1 is MGHRA and CDR2 is YSYEKL in the germline V gene. The V and J ends lost 3 bases and 7 bases, in that order; junction bases with no gene match: 6. CDR3 size: 14 residues. Whole-study findings and limits: Some naive CD4 clonotypes, approximately 4.5%, turned up in common across several donors.

This receptor was taken from a man aged 25 to 40 in good health. The material sequenced was naive CD4+ T cells sorted from blood. The subset is: CD45RA+ positively selected. The chain links TRBV4-1 to TRBJ2-7, with 10 bases aligning to TRBD1. The CDR3 bases are TGCGCCAGCAGCCAGCCTGGGACAGGGGAAGAGCAGTACTTC. It codes for CASSQPGTGEEQYF.